This T cell receptor beta chain was sequenced in a study of T cells after yellow fever vaccination (dated by TCRdb to the late 2010s). Study-level background: The SMART-Seq v4 Ultra Low Input RNA kit was used to prepare libraries from fractions with low cell numbers. To follow T-cell clones before and after primary and booster YFV17D yellow fever vaccination, bulk TCR alpha and beta repertoires were sequenced over time. The cohort comprised two healthy male donors, one aged 18 to 30 and one aged 30 to 40 years. Blood was drawn at multiple timepoints before and after primary and secondary immunization, with bulk PBMC replicates and cell subsets isolated.

To note about this clonotype: The target of this receptor is not known. A much larger clone differs by one base, so this may be a read error.

Results the study describes overall, beyond this receptor: Compared with the primary T-cell response, the secondary T-cell response was weaker but faster, peaking on day 5 rather than day 15. Only a couple of donors were included in the study, so the extent to which the findings can be generalized is limited. A small share of clonotypes occurred in both CD4 and CD8 compartments, likely arising from convergent recombination. Because abundant contaminating clonotypes from the bulk population could be contained in FACS-sorted repertoires, computational filtering was required. Most clones expanded after primary vaccination were re-detected after the booster (96% of CD4 and around 88% of CD8), suggesting broad memory maintenance.

As encoded in the germline V gene, CDR1 is SGHAT while CDR2 is FQNNGV. From cysteine to phenylalanine, the CDR3 is 13 amino acids long. Only the CDR3 DNA is retained, 39 bases long and in frame from the first base. Instrument used: Illumina NovaSeq 6000. Synthesis of TCR cDNA relied on 5'RACE template switching, a step that introduced a universal primer site along with unique molecular identifiers. Priming of cDNA synthesis was performed from both the TCR alpha and TCR beta constant segments. Two PCR steps were used to amplify libraries, with sample barcodes and sequencing adapters being added in the second step. Sequencing of the libraries was done on either Illumina HiSeq 2500 (2x100 bp) or NovaSeq (2x150 bp). As for how the authors treated the data: MIGEC was used to demultiplex reads and collapse the reads into UMI consensus sequences, and MiXCR was used for V(D)J alignment. Using edgeR on replicate PBMC samples, clonotypes were called vaccine-responding if FDR was below 0.01 and the log2 fold change was above 5 up to day 15. Each bulk clonotype was labeled CD4 or CD8 based on which sequenced repertoire, CD4 or CD8, contained the clonotype at higher abundance. The public reads were run again by TCRdb, first through fastp at Q25 and then through MiXCR, and only productive beta chains were kept. Rows matching on CDR3 protein sequence are summarized as one entry with the most common DNA and genes. The V and J calls, along with clone size, are taken from TCRdb and not from the paper's own processing. Present in this sample are about 310,000 distinct CDR3 sequences, around 3.9% of which were seen just once. The ten biggest clones cover 23% of the sample.

Read against the paper, the sample's treatment or condition label means: live attenuated yellow fever vaccine strain. Two biological replicates of bulk PBMCs were collected at each blood-draw timepoint. PBMCs were isolated from peripheral blood using a standard Ficoll-Paque protocol. TriZol was used to extract RNA from bulk PBMCs, CD4 and CD8 fractions, and dextramer-positive and dextramer-negative fractions. The receptor comes from a man between 18 and 35 years old who received the YFV17D yellow fever vaccine. The rearranged segments are TRBV11-2 and TRBJ2-3; no D segment can be confidently identified. Sequencing was performed on PBMCs, taken on the day of the yellow fever booster vaccination. The CDR3 reads CASSLGLTNTQCF. The nucleotide sequence reads TGTGCCAGCAGCTTAGGCCTCACCAATACGCAGTGTTTT.